This TCR beta chain was documented in a study of regulatory T cells in long-lasting Graves disease. The CDR3 extends over 14 amino acids. The V segment lost 1 base and the J segment 4 bases; nucleotides outside the gene matches: 7. The germline V gene encodes CDR1 GTSNPN and CDR2 SVGIG (reference sequence). Sample time point: newly diagnosed GD, antithyroid drugs for less than 3 months. The TCR library was made from RNA that had been extracted from PBMCs in TRIzol. Building the TCR beta libraries relied on iRepertoire HTBI primers, and CDR3 regions underwent Arm-PCR. MiXCR was run by TCRdb on the multiplex PCR reads, yielding one entry per CDR3 protein. The repertoire holds 550,000 to 600,000 distinct CDR3 sequences, with 15% to 20% as singletons. The sample was also reused in another study, on T cells in Graves' hyperthyroidism and ophthalmopathy.

This clonotype was obtained from a man younger than 35 with Graves disease. Sequenced material: peripheral blood mononuclear cells (PBMCs), taken at new diagnosis, from a patient treated with antithyroid drugs. V gene TRBV30 combines with J gene TRBJ2-7, with 7 bases aligning to TRBD2. CDR3 loop: CAWSGGGSRYEQYF. DNA for the CDR3: TGTGCCTGGAGTGGAGGCGGGAGTAGGTACGAGCAGTACTTC.